Listed here is a single T cell receptor (beta chain). What it binds is unknown. Using RNA transcripts as the source, TCR beta CDR3 regions were amplified. A first-round RT-PCR of the TCR CDR3 used the HTBI primer set. One entry per CDR3 protein, called by TCRdb with MiXCR from the multiplex PCR reads. The table records fewer than 600,000 distinct CDR3 sequences, approximately 15% of them present only once. The data were obtained in a study of T cells in Graves' hyperthyroidism and ophthalmopathy. The study's findings and limits: From stable hyperthyroidism, ophthalmopathy was set apart by a 13 V-J model.

When ophthalmopathy did not progress within 18 months, Graves' hyperthyroidism was considered stable. Hyperthyroidism had been newly diagnosed in patients aged 18 to 65, and its duration was under 2 months. Exclusion followed for patients with uncontrolled infection, other autoimmune disease, pregnancy or lactation. V lost 2 bases, J lost 6 bases, and 26 bases lay in between. The CDR3 is 19 residues long. Germline values: CDR1 MGHRA, CDR2 YSYEKL. The chain couples TRBV4-1 to TRBJ2-1; the D call may be TRBD1 or TRBD2 (7 bases each). The clonotype was recovered from a woman aged 18-30 years with Graves' hyperthyroidism. Sequenced: blood. The CDR3 DNA sequence: TGCGCCAGCAGCCAAAGCGGGACAGCCCCCCAACCCCTTTCCAATGAGCAGTTCTTC. Protein: CASSQSGTAPQPLSNEQFF.